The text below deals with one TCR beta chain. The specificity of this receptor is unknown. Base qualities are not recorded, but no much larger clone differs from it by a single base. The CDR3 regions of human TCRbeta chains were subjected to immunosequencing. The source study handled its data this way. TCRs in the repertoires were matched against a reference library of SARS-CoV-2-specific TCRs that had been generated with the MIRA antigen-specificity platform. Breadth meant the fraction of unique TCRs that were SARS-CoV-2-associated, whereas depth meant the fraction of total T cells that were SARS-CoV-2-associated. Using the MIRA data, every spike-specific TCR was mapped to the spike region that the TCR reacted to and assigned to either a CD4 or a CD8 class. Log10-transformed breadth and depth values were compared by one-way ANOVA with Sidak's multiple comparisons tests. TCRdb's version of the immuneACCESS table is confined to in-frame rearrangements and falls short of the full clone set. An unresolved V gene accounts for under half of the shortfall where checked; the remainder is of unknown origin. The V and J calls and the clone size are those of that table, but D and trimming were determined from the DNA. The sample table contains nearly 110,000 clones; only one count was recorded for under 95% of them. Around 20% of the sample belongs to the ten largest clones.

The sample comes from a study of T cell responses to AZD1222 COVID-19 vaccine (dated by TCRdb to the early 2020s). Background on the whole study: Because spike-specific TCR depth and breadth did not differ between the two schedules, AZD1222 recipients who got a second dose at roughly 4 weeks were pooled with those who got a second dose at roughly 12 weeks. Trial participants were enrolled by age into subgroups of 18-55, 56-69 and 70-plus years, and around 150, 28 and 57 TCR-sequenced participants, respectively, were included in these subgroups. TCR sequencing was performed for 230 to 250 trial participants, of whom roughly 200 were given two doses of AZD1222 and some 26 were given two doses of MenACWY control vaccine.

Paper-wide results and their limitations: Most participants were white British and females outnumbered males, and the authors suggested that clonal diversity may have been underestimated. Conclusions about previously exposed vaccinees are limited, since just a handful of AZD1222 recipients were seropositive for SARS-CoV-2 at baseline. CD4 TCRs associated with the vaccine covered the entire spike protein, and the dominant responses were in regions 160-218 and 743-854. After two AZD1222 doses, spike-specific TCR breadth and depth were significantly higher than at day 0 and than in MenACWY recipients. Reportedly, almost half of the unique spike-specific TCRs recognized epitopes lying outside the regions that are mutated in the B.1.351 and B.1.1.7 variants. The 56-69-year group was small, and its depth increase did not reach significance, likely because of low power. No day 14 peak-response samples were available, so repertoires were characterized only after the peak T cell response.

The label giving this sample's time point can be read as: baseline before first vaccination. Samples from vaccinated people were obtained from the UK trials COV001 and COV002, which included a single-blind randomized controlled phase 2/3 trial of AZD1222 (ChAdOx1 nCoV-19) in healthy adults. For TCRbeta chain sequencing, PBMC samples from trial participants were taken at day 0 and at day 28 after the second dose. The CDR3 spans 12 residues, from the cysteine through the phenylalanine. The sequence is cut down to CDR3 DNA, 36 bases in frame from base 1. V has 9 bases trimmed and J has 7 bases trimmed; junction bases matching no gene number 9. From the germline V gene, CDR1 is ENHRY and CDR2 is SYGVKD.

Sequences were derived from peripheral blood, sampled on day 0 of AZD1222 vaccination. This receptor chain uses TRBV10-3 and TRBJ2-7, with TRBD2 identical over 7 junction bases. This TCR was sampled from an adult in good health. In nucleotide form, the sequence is TGTGCCATAGGGGAGGGAGCGCGGGAGCAGTACTTC. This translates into CAIGEGAREQYF.